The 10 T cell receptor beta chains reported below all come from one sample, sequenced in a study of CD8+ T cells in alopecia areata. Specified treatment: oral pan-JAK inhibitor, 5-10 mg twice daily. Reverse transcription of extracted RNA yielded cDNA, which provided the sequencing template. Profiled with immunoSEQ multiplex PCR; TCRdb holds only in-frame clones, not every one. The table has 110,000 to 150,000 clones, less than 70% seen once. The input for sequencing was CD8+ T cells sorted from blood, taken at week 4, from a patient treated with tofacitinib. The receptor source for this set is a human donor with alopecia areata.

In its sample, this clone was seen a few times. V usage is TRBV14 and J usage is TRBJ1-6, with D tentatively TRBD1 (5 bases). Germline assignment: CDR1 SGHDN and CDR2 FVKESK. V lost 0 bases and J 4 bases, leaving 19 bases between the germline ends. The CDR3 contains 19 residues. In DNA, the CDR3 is TGTGCCAGCAGCCAAGATTCTTTGACAGAAGAGGGGTATAATTCACCCCTCCACTTT. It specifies CASSQDSLTEEGYNSPLHF.

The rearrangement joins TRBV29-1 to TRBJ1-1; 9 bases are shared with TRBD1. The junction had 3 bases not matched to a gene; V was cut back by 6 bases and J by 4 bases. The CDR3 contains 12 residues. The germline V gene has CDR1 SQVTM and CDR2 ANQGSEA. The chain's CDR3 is CSVRDRATEAFF. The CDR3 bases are TGCAGCGTCAGGGACAGGGCCACTGAAGCTTTCTTT.

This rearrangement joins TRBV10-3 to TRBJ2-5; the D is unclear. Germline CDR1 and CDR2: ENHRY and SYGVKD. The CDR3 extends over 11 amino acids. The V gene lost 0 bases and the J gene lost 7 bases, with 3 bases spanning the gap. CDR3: CAISESGTQYF. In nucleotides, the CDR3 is TGTGCCATCAGTGAGTCTGGGACCCAGTACTTC.

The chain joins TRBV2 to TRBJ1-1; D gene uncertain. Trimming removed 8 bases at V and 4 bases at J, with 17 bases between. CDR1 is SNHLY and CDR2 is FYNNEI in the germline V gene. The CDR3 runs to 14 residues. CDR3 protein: CASGPRARGTEAFF. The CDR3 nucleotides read TGTGCCAGCGGTCCGAGGGCACGGGGCACTGAAGCTTTCTTT.

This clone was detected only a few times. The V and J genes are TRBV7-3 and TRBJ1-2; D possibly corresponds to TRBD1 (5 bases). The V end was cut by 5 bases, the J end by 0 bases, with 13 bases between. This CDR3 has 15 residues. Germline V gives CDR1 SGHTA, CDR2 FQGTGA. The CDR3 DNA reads TGTGCCAGCAGCGACGACAGAGCACCTAACTATGGCTACACCTTC. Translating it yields CASSDDRAPNYGYTF.

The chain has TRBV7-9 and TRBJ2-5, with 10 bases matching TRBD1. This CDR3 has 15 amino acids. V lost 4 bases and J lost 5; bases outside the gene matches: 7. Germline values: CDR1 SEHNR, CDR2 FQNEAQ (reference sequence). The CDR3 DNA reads TGTGCCAGCAGCTCCTCCGGGACAGGGGTCGAGACCCAGTACTTC. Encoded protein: CASSSSGTGVETQYF.

Written as DNA, the CDR3 is TGTGCCTGGAGCGAACTTGTCTTGACCTACAATGAGCAGTTCTTC. Translated, it gives CAWSELVLTYNEQFF. The chain has TRBV30 and TRBJ2-1; the D is unclear. Germline V gene sequence: CDR1 GTSNPN, CDR2 SVGIG (reference sequence). This CDR3 region has 15 residues. V was clipped by 3 bases and J by 2 bases, with 14 bases between them.

The CDR3 region has the DNA TGTGCCAGTAGTATGGACAGTCTCGGCACTGAAGCTTTCTTT. Protein: CASSMDSLGTEAFF. V and J are TRBV19 and TRBJ1-1; tentatively, D is TRBD1 (6 bases). The length of the CDR3 is 14 residues. The V end was cut by 3 bases, the J end by 4 bases, with 12 bases between. Germline V CDR1 and CDR2: LNHDA, SQIVND (reference sequence).

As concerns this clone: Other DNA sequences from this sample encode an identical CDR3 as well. CDR3 nucleotide sequence: TGTGCCAGCAGTCCCACCGGGAGCAACTATGGCTACACCTTC. It yields the protein CASSPTGSNYGYTF. The V call is TRBV27, the J call TRBJ1-2; no firm D call. Germline CDR1 and CDR2: MNHEY and SMNVEV (reference sequence). Trimming removed 5 bases at V and 2 bases at J, with 12 bases between. This CDR3 contains 14 residues.

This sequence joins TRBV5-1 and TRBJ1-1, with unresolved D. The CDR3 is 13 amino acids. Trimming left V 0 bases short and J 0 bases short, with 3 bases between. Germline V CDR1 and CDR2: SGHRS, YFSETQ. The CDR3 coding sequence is TGCGCCAGCAGCTTGGTGGTGAACACTGAAGCTTTCTTT. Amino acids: CASSLVVNTEAFF.